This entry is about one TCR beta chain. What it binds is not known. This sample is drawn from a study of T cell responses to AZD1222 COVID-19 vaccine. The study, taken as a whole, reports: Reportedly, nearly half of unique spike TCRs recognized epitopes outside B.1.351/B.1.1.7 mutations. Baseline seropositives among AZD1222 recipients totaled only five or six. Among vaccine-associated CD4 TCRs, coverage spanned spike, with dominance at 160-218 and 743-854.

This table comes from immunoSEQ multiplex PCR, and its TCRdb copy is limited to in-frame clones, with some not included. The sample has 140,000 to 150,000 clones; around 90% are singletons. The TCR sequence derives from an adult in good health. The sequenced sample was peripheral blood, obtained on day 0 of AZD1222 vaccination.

CDR3 sequence (DNA): TGTGCCAGCAGACAGGGAACCTACAATGAGCAGTTCTTC. It specifies CASRQGTYNEQFF. The rearrangement links TRBV2 to TRBJ2-1, with a weak D call TRBD1 (6 bases). The CDR3 is 13 amino acids. With 6 bases removed from V and 2 bases from J, the gap between germline ends came to 8 bases. Germline lookup yields CDR1 SNHLY and CDR2 FYNNEI. Based on the CDR3 plus reference TRBV2 and TRBJ2-1, the full variable domain is EPEVTQTPSHQVTQMGQEVILRCVPISNHLYFYWYRQILGQKVEFLVSFYNNEISEKSEIFDDQFSVERPDGSNFTLKIRSTKLEDSAMYFCASRQGTYNEQFFGPGTRLTVL.